Listed below are T cell receptor beta chains from one sample, sequenced in a study of T cell repertoires in cytomegalovirus infection. TCRdb analysed the reads with MiXCR anew, one entry per CDR3 protein. The table includes 150,000 to 160,000 distinct CDR3 sequences, around 20% detected once. Sequenced material: PBMCs. The receptor set was obtained from a human donor in good health (CMV status not recorded). Some clones in this sample may be carry-over from other donors' samples. Each CDR3 is given with its conserved first and last residue. The order of the fields is clone size, J gene, D gene, V gene, CDR3 protein, CDR3 DNA. D genes are given only for firm matches. Size values are once, few and many counts, or a class for expanded clones, and some rows have none.

clone size: medium-sized
J gene: TRBJ2-7
D gene: .
V gene: TRBV11-2
CDR3 protein: CASSANRFPYEQYF
CDR3 DNA: TGTGCCAGCAGCGCTAACAGGTTCCCCTACGAGCAGTACTTC

clone size: few
J gene: TRBJ1-1
D gene: TRBD1
V gene: TRBV2
CDR3 protein: CASRYPDRDPEAFF
CDR3 DNA: TGTGCCAGCAGGTACCCCGACAGGGACCCTGAAGCTTTCTTT

clone size: few
J gene: TRBJ1-1
D gene: .
V gene: TRBV11-2
CDR3 protein: CASSLGVGGNTEAFF
CDR3 DNA: TGTGCCAGCAGCTTAGGTGTCGGGGGAAACACTGAAGCTTTCTTT

clone size: many
J gene: TRBJ2-7
D gene: .
V gene: TRBV11-3
CDR3 protein: CASSRFGGFDEQYF
CDR3 DNA: TGTGCCAGCAGTCGATTCGGTGGATTCGACGAGCAGTACTTC

clone size: many
J gene: TRBJ2-3
D gene: .
V gene: TRBV12-3/TRBV12-4
CDR3 protein: CASSLGPGAYTQYF
CDR3 DNA: TGTGCCAGCAGTTTAGGGCCGGGGGCGTATACGCAGTATTTT

clone size: .
J gene: TRBJ2-3
D gene: TRBD1
V gene: TRBV23-1
CDR3 protein: CASTSGTGETDTQYF
CDR3 DNA: TGCGCCAGCACCTCCGGGACAGGGGAGACAGATACGCAGTATTTT

clone size: medium-sized
J gene: TRBJ1-2
D gene: .
V gene: TRBV7-2
CDR3 protein: CASSFGGSYGYTF
CDR3 DNA: TGTGCCAGCAGCTTCGGAGGGAGCTATGGCTACACCTTC

clone size: .
J gene: TRBJ2-1
D gene: .
V gene: TRBV7-9
CDR3 protein: CASSISRVWGNEQFF
CDR3 DNA: TGTGCCAGCAGCATTAGTAGGGTCTGGGGCAATGAGCAGTTCTTC

clone size: .
J gene: TRBJ1-4
D gene: .
V gene: TRBV7-4
CDR3 protein: CASSLDPKLFF
CDR3 DNA: TGTGCCAGCAGCTTAGACCCTAAGCTGTTTTTT

clone size: many
J gene: TRBJ2-2
D gene: TRBD2
V gene: TRBV7-3
CDR3 protein: CASSPLAANTGELFF
CDR3 DNA: TGTGCCAGCAGCCCGCTAGCGGCGAACACCGGGGAGCTGTTTTTT

clone size: few
J gene: TRBJ2-5
D gene: TRBD1
V gene: TRBV11-2
CDR3 protein: CASSLGLGQFQETQYF
CDR3 DNA: TGTGCCAGCAGCTTAGGCTTGGGACAGTTCCAAGAGACCCAGTACTTC

clone size: many
J gene: TRBJ2-3
D gene: TRBD2
V gene: TRBV7-2
CDR3 protein: CASSLPGLAGTDTQYF
CDR3 DNA: TGTGCCAGCAGCTTACCGGGACTAGCGGGAACAGATACGCAGTATTTT

clone size: .
J gene: TRBJ1-1
D gene: TRBD1
V gene: TRBV11-2
CDR3 protein: CASSLTGRSTEAFF
CDR3 DNA: TGTGCCAGCAGCTTGACAGGGAGATCCACTGAAGCTTTCTTT